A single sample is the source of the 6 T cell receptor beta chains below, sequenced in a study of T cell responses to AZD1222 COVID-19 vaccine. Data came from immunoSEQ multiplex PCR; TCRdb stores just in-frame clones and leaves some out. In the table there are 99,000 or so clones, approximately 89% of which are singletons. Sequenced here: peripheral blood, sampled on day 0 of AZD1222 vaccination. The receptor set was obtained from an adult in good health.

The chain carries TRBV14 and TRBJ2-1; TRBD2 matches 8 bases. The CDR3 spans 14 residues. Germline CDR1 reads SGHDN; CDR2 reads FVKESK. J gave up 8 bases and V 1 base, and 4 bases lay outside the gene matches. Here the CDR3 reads CASSQVLRGDEQFF. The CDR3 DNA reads TGTGCCAGCAGCCAAGTGTTGCGGGGGGATGAGCAGTTCTTC.

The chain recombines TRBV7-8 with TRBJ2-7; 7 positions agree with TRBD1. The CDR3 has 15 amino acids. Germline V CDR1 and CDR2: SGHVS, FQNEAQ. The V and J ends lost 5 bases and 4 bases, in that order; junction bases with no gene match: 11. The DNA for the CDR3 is TGTGCCAGCAGCCCAGACAGGGTTTCGACTTACGAGCAGTACTTC. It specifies CASSPDRVSTYEQYF.

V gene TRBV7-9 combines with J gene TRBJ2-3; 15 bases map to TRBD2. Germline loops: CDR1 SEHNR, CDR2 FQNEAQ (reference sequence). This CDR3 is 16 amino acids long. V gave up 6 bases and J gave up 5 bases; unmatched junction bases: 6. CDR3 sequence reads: CASSRTSGGAKDTQYF. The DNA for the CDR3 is TGTGCCAGCAGTCGGACTAGCGGGGGGGCAAAAGATACGCAGTATTTT.

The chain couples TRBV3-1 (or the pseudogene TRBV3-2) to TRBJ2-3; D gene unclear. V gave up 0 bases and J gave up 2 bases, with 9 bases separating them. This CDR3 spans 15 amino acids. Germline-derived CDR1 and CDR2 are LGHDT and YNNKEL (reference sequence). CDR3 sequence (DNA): TGTGCCAGCAGCCAAGATACGTTAGCCACAGATACGCAGTATTTT. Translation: CASSQDTLATDTQYF.

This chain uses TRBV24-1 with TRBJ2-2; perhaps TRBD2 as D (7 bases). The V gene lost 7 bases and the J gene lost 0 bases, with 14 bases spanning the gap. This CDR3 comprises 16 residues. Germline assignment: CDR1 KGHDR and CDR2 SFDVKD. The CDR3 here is CATSQGRGANTGELFF. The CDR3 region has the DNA TGTGCCACCAGCCAGGGGAGGGGGGCGAACACCGGGGAGCTGTTTTTT.

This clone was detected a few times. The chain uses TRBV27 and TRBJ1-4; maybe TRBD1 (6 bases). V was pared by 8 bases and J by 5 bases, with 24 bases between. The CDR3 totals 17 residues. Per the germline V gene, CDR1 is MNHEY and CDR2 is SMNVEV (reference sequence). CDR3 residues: CASGSPGAARRNEKLFF. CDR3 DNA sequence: TGTGCCAGCGGTAGTCCAGGGGCGGCTAGGCGAAATGAAAAACTGTTTTTT.